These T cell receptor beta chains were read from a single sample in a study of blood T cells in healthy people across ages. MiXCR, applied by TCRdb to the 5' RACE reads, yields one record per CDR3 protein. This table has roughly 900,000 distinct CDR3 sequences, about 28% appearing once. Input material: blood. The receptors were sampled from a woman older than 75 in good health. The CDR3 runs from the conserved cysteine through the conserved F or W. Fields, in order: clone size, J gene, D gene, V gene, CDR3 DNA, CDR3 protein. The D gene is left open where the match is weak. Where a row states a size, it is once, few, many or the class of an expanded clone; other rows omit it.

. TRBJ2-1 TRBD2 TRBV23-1 TGTGCCAGCAGTCAATCTCCCAGCGGGGACAATGAGCAGTTCTTC CASSQSPSGDNEQFF
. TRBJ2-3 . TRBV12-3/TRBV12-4 TGTGCCAGCAGTTTCCCTGTGCAAGCAGATACGCAGTATTTT CASSFPVQADTQYF
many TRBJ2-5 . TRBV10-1 TGCGCCAGCAGTGAGTCGAACTTCGGGGGGACCCAGTACTTC CASSESNFGGTQYF
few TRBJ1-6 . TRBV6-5 TGTGCCAGCAGGGGAGCCGGGGCGAGGATTTCACCCCTCCACTTT CASRGAGARISPLHF
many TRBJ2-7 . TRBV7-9 TGTGCCAGCAGCTCGTCGGGCAGGGTAAACCACGAGCAGTACTTC CASSSSGRVNHEQYF
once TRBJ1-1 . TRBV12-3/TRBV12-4 TGTGTCAGCGATCAGGAGACAGGTAGAACTGAAGCTTTCTTT CVSDQETGRTEAFF
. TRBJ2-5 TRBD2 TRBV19 TGTGCCAGCAGGGCCGGGGGGGAAAAGGCGGGGACCCAGTACTTC CASRAGGEKAGTQYF
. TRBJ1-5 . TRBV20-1 TGCAGTGCCGGAACAGGGTACAATCAGCCCCAGCATTTT CSAGTGYNQPQHF
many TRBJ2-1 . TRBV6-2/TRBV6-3 TGTGCCAGCAGTTACTCGAAGGGTGAGCAGTTCTTC CASSYSKGEQFF
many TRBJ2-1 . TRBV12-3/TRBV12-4 TGTGCCAGCAGTTTAGCGCACTCGGGTTTACAGTTCTTC CASSLAHSGLQFF
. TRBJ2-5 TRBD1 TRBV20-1 TGCAGTACCAGCCGGACAGGAGAGACCCAGTACTTC CSTSRTGETQYF
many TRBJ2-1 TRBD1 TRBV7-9 TGTGCCAGCAGCTTACAAAGGACAGGGTCAAAAGAGCAGTTCTTC CASSLQRTGSKEQFF
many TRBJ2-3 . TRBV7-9 TGTGCCAGCAGCTTACACGGGACGGCTAGCACAGATACGCAGTATTTT CASSLHGTASTDTQYF
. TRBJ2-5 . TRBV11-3 TGTGCCGGCAGCCCGGGACTTCAAGAGACCCAGTACTTC CAGSPGLQETQYF
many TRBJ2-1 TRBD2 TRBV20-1 TGCAGTGCTACGCGACTAGCGGGGTCCTACAATGAGCAGTTCTTC CSATRLAGSYNEQFF
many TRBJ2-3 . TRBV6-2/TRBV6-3 TGTGCCAGCAGTGGACTTCAGGGCATAGATACGCAGTATTTT CASSGLQGIDTQYF
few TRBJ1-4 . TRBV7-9 TGTGCCAGCAGCCAGGGCACAACTAATGAAAAACTGTTTTTT CASSQGTTNEKLFF
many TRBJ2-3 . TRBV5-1 TGCGCCAGCAGCTTGTTTGCAGGCCTTACAGATACGCAGTATTTT CASSLFAGLTDTQYF
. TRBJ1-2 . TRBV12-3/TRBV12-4 TGTGCCAGCAGTCTCCGGAGTGGGGGTAACTATGGCTACACCTTC CASSLRSGGNYGYTF
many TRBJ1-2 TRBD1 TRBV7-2 TGTGCCAGCAGTGCGGACAGGAACTATGGCTACACCTTC CASSADRNYGYTF
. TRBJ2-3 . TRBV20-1 TGCAGTGCTAGAGATCGGGGCATAGATACGCAGTATTTT CSARDRGIDTQYF
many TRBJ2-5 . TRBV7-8 TGTGCCAGCAGCTCCCGACTGGGAGAGACCCAGTACTTC CASSSRLGETQYF
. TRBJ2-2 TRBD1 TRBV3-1 TGTGCCAGCAGCGCCCGGCCACAGGGGTTTGGCGGGGAGCTGTTTTTT CASSARPQGFGGELFF
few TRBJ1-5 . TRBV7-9 TGTGCCAGCAGCTCTGGGACCGTTGGGAATCAGCCCCAGCATTTT CASSSGTVGNQPQHF
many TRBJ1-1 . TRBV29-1 TGCAGCGCCCGGGGGGCCGGTCACACTGAAGCTTTCTTT CSARGAGHTEAFF
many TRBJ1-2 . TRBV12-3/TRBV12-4 TGTGCCAGCAGTCCGAGGGTCCTCAACTATGGCTACACCTTC CASSPRVLNYGYTF
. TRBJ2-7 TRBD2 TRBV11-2 TGTGCCAGCAGCTTATCTCCACCACTAGCGGGGGCGTTCTACGAGCAGTACTTC CASSLSPPLAGAFYEQYF
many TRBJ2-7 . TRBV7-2 TGTGCCAGCACCAGGACAGCGACGATGGGATACGAGCAGTACTTC CASTRTATMGYEQYF
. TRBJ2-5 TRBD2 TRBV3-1 TGTGCCAGCAGCCAAATACTAGCGGGTAACCAGTACTTC CASSQILAGNQYF
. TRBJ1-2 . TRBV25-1 TGTGCCAGCAGTGCAACCGGGACCGTCAGCCCCCTTTGGGGCTACACCTTC CASSATGTVSPLWGYTF
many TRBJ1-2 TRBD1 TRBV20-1 TGCAGTGCACGGACAGGGGGGAACTATGGCTACACCTTC CSARTGGNYGYTF
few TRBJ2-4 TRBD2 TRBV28 TGTGCCAGCAGTGGACTAGCGGTAGCCAAAAACATTCAGTACTTC CASSGLAVAKNIQYF
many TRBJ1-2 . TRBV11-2 TGTGCCAGCAGCTTAGATATTTGGGGGGGCGCTCTATATGGCTACACCTTC CASSLDIWGGALYGYTF
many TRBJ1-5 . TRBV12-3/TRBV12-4 TGTGCCAGCAGTTTAAAGGAGGGAATCTCGGCCCAGCATTTT CASSLKEGISAQHF
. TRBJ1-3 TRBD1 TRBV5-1 TGCGCCAGCAGCTTGGATGGGGGGACAGGCGGAAACACCATATATTTT CASSLDGGTGGNTIYF
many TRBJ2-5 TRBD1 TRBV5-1 TGCGCCAGCAGCTTGGCGGCCAGGGGGCAGATGGAGACCCAGTACTTC CASSLAARGQMETQYF
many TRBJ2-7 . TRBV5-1 TGCGCCAGCAGCTCGGAGGCGGGGAGCTCCTACGAGCAGTACTTC CASSSEAGSSYEQYF
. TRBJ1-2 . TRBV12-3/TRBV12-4 TGTGCCAGCAGCGATACAGGGTTTCCCTATGGCTACACCTTC CASSDTGFPYGYTF
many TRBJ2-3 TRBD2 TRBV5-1 TGCGCCAGCAGCTTGGTTGTAGCGGGGGGATACACAGATACGCAGTATTTT CASSLVVAGGYTDTQYF